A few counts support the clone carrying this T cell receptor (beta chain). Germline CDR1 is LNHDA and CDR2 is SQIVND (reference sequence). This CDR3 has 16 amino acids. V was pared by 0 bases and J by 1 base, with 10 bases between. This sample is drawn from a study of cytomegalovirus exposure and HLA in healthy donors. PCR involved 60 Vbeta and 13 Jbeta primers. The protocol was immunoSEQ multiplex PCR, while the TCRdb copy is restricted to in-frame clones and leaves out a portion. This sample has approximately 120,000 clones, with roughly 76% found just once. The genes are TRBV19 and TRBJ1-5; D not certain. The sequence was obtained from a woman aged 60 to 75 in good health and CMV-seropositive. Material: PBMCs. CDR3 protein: CASSIEWALSNQPQHF. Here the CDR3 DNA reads TGTGCCAGTAGTATAGAGTGGGCTTTGAGCAATCAGCCCCAGCATTTT. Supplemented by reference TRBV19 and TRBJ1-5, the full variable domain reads DGGITQSPKYLFRKEGQNVTLSCEQNLNHDAMYWYRQDPGQGLRLIYYSQIVNDFQKGDIAEGYSVSREKKESFPLTVTSAQKNPTAFYLCASSIEWALSNQPQHFGDGTRLSIL.